This T cell receptor (beta chain) derives from a study of blood T cell repertoires in COVID-19. In the study overall: Collection of acute and convalescent COVID-19 samples took place in the United States, Italy and Spain. T cells, B-cell-depleted T cells, or PBMCs provided the cDNA or gDNA that served as material.

CDR3 length: 16 residues. With V trimmed by 4 bases and J by 4 bases, 9 bases remained unmatched. Looked up from germline, CDR1 is LNHDA and CDR2 is SQIVND (reference sequence). The authors' processing: Amplification from reference gene primers served as the basis for estimated nucleated cell counts. Profiled with immunoSEQ multiplex PCR; TCRdb holds only in-frame clones, not every one. V and J calls and clone size come straight from that table; D and trimming were deduced from the DNA. The top ten hold approximately 17% of the sample, which has tens of thousands of clones, around 85% seen once. This chain connects TRBV19 to TRBJ2-1; TRBD1 agrees at 8 bases. Sequencing was performed on peripheral blood. The sequence came from an elderly man in a cohort sampled during active COVID-19. The CDR3 here is CASSTYRTGNYNEQFF. CDR3 coding DNA: TGTGCCAGTAGTACCTACCGGACAGGGAATTACAATGAGCAGTTCTTC.